The 26 T cell receptor beta chains in this list originate from one sample, sequenced in a study of human T cells and chemical hapten exposure. The time point here: patch test 2, 6 weeks after DPC sensitization. Treatment in this sample: therapeutic diphenylcyclopropenone sensitization with weekly scalp DPC. TCRdb ran MiXCR on the RACE reads and lists one entry per CDR3 protein. The sample lists more than 90,000 distinct CDR3 sequences; 10% to 12% were seen once. This specimen was whole blood, taken in connection with sensitization to the hapten diphenylcyclopropenone (DPC). These TCRs come from a woman between 35 and 50 years old with alopecia areata. Some clones in this sample may be carry-over from other donors' samples.

This clonotype was seen a few times. The rearrangement joins TRBV6-2 or TRBV6-3 to TRBJ2-1; 7 bases match TRBD2. The CDR3 consists of 16 residues. The V and J ends lost 7 bases and 0 bases, in that order; junction bases with no gene match: 9. CDR1 is MNHEY, CDR2 SVGEGT, per germline. CDR3 residues: CASTGSGRPSYNEQFF. The CDR3 DNA follows: TGTGCCAGCACTGGTAGCGGGCGACCCTCCTACAATGAGCAGTTCTTC.

V usage is TRBV7-3 and J usage is TRBJ1-1; D unclear. The CDR3 consists of 15 residues. Deletions cut 5 bases from V and 0 bases from J, with 13 bases between. Germline V gene sequence: CDR1 SGHTA, CDR2 FQGTGA. The CDR3 region is CASSPQDGLNTEAFF. Here the CDR3 DNA reads TGTGCCAGCAGCCCGCAGGACGGTTTGAACACTGAAGCTTTCTTT.

This clonotype was seen more than once but under ten times. This chain links TRBV29-1 with TRBJ1-2, with D unclear. V lost 8 bases, J lost 8 bases, and 15 bases lay in between. Germline CDR1 reads SQVTM; CDR2 reads ANQGSEA. The CDR3 loop spans 11 amino acids. The CDR3 DNA reads TGCAGCCCATATAAGACACCCGGCTACACCTTC. This sequence encodes CSPYKTPGYTF.

This clonotype appeared a single time. The V call is TRBV29-1, the J call TRBJ2-1; D is undetermined. Germline CDR1 SQVTM, CDR2 ANQGSEA. This CDR3 is 14 amino acids long. Trimming removed 6 bases from V and 1 base from J, with 13 bases in between. The CDR3 region is CSVETLNSYNEQFF. CDR3 bases: TGCAGCGTGGAGACACTTAATTCCTACAATGAGCAGTTCTTC.

Comments on this clonotype: Given a much more abundant clone one base away, this may be a read error. V gene TRBV28 combines with J gene TRBJ2-2; TRBD1 is a possible D gene (5 bases). Germline CDR1 MDHEN, CDR2 SYDVKM. The CDR3 extends over 16 amino acids. Trimming shortened V by 3 bases and J by 0 bases, and 11 bases separated the two germline ends. The CDR3 loop reads CASSLDTHANTGELFF. CDR3 nucleotides: TGTGCCAGCAGTTTGGACACCCACGCGAACACCGGGGAGCTGTTTTTT.

V and J are TRBV12-3 or TRBV12-4 and TRBJ2-7; tentatively, D is TRBD2 (6 bases). Trimming stripped 6 bases from V and 5 bases from J, with 11 bases between. The CDR3 sequence is 12 residues long. The CDR3 loop is CASRRDFDEQYF. The CDR3 DNA reads TGTGCCAGCAGACGGGACTTCGACGAGCAGTACTTC.

The chain has TRBV6-2 or TRBV6-3 and TRBJ1-5; D possibly corresponds to TRBD1 (6 bases). The germline V gene encodes CDR1 MNHEY and CDR2 SVGEGT. The CDR3 runs 14 residues. V lost 6 bases and J lost 7, with 16 bases in between. The CDR3 protein is CASSPTGTWQPQHF. Here the CDR3 DNA reads TGTGCCAGCAGCCCCACAGGGACTTGGCAGCCCCAGCATTTT.

In this sample, this clonotype turned up many times. This rearrangement joins TRBV12-3 or TRBV12-4 to TRBJ2-3; possibly TRBD2 for D (6 bases). Trimming removed 1 base from V and 1 base from J, with 9 bases in between. CDR3 length: 15 amino acids. The CDR3 bases are TGTGCCAGCAGTTTAGGGTCTAGCGGCACAGATACGCAGTATTTT. This encodes CASSLGSSGTDTQYF.

This clonotype was seen many times. One junction end does not reproduce the germline sequence, and a read error may be involved. V gene TRBV14 combines with J gene TRBJ1-1; D remains ambiguous. Germline V lookup: CDR1 SGHDN, CDR2 FVKESK. CDR3 length equals 15 residues. CDR3 DNA sequence: TGTGCCAGCAGCCAAGAAGGGTTCCCTAACACTGAAGCCTTCTTT. It is translated as CASSQEGFPNTEAFF.

This clonotype was recorded a few times. The rearrangement joins TRBV7-2 to TRBJ2-1; no definite D call. In germline, CDR1 is SGHTA, CDR2 FQGNSA. The CDR3 totals 11 residues. V was trimmed by 4 bases and J by 10 bases, leaving 8 bases between them. The CDR3 nucleotides are TGTGCCAGCAGCTCGGTTGGGGAGCAGTTCTTC. It is translated as CASSSVGEQFF.

This clonotype came up a few times. The gene calls are TRBV3-1 and TRBJ2-7; D unclear. This CDR3 has 11 residues. CDR1 LGHDT and CDR2 YNNKEL come from the germline V gene (reference sequence). V was cut by 3 bases and J by 7 bases, with 7 bases left in between. CDR3 protein: CASSQTWEQYF. CDR3 DNA: TGTGCCAGCAGCCAGACCTGGGAGCAGTACTTC.

There are many counts of this clonotype. This chain connects TRBV5-1 to TRBJ2-2; the match to TRBD2 covers 14 bases. Germline V gene sequence: CDR1 SGHRS, CDR2 YFSETQ. The CDR3 contains 17 residues. V was clipped by 0 bases and J by 5 bases; unmatched bases: 3. The CDR3 sequence: CASSLGGLAGGTGELFF. CDR3 sequence (DNA): TGCGCCAGCAGCTTGGGAGGACTAGCGGGAGGAACCGGGGAGCTGTTTTTT.

The chain has TRBV28 and TRBJ2-3; the match to TRBD2 covers 9 bases. The CDR3 is made up of 16 amino acids. After removal of 6 bases from V and 2 bases from J, the junction contained 9 bases not matched to a gene. Per the germline V gene, CDR1 is MDHEN and CDR2 is SYDVKM. The CDR3 loop is CASSSRLADTTDTQYF. The CDR3 bases are TGTGCCAGCAGCTCCAGACTAGCGGATACCACAGATACGCAGTATTTT.

This clonotype has at least ten counts. This chain joins TRBV5-3 and TRBJ1-5; D is uncertain. TRBV5-3 is designated an ORF whose function remains uncertain. V lost 9 bases and J 1 base, leaving 23 bases between the germline ends. This CDR3 contains 17 residues. The CDR3 bases are TGTGCCATCCCGGGTCGGCGTCACTTTATGAGCAATCAGCCCCAGCATTTT. Translating it yields CAIPGRRHFMSNQPQHF.

This clonotype was counted at least ten times. CDR3 in DNA: TGCGCCAGCAGCCGGGACCCGGAGAGGGAGCAGTACTTC. Encoded protein: CASSRDPEREQYF. The chain links TRBV23-1 to TRBJ2-7, with D perhaps being TRBD1 or TRBD2 (5 bases each). TRBV23-1 is reported as an ORF; its role is uncertain. The CDR3 runs 13 residues. V dropped 6 bases and J dropped 7 bases, with 16 bases sitting between them.

The gene calls are TRBV28 and TRBJ2-1; D uncertain. Trimming pared 6 bases from V and 0 bases from J, leaving 12 bases between. Germline-derived CDR1 and CDR2 are MDHEN and SYDVKM. The CDR3 loop spans 15 amino acids. The CDR3 loop is CASRIRQSSYNEQFF. CDR3 coding DNA: TGTGCCAGCAGGATCCGACAAAGCTCCTACAATGAGCAGTTCTTC. Based on the CDR3 plus reference TRBV28 and TRBJ2-1, the full variable domain is DVKVTQSSRYLVKRTGEKVFLECVQDMDHENMFWYRQDPGLGLRLIYFSYDVKMKEKGDIPEGYSVSREKKERFSLILESASTNQTSMYLCASRIRQSSYNEQFFGPGTRLTVL.

The table lists this clonotype with many counts. The V and J genes are TRBV6-5 and TRBJ2-7; TRBD1 or TRBD2 may be the D gene (5 bases each). V lost 2 bases and J 4 bases, leaving 12 bases between the germline ends. There are 14 residues in the CDR3. Germline CDR1 MNHEY, CDR2 SVGAGI. The CDR3 region is CASSYGAGDYEQYF. The CDR3 coding sequence is TGTGCCAGCAGTTACGGGGCGGGCGATTACGAGCAGTACTTC.

About this clonotype itself: This may be a read error: a much more frequent sequence differs by one nucleotide. V gene TRBV4-3 combines with J gene TRBJ2-1; 7 nucleotides line up with TRBD2. Germline lookup yields CDR1 LGHNA and CDR2 YSLEER. There are 14 residues in the CDR3. For the CDR3, the DNA is TGCGCCAGCAGCCAATCGGCGGGAGCCAGTGAGCAGCTCTTC. Translated: CASSQSAGASEQLF.

This clonotype was recorded at least ten times. V is TRBV20-1 and J is TRBJ2-3, with no clear D. The ends were cut back, 3 bases at V and 0 bases at J, with 10 bases in the middle. Germline lookup yields CDR1 DFQATT and CDR2 SNEGSKA (reference sequence). The CDR3 is made up of 14 amino acids. The CDR3 DNA reads as TGCAGTGCTAGGGGCCCCTTAAGCACAGATACGCAGTATTTT. This sequence encodes CSARGPLSTDTQYF.

The rearrangement uses TRBV28 and TRBJ1-2; possibly TRBD1 for D (5 bases). The CDR3 sequence is 13 residues long. Germline lookup yields CDR1 MDHEN and CDR2 SYDVKM. Trimming pared 2 bases from V and 4 bases from J, leaving 8 bases between. The CDR3 is CASSLAGRYGYTF. CDR3 nucleotide sequence: TGTGCCAGCAGTTTAGCGGGACGCTATGGCTACACCTTC.

This chain uses TRBV6-2 or TRBV6-3 with TRBJ1-1; 8 nucleotides line up with TRBD1. The CDR3 length is 16 residues. J lost 3 bases, V lost 2 bases, and 8 bases had no gene match. CDR1 is MNHEY and CDR2 is SVGEGT in the germline V gene. The CDR3 here is CASSYTQGARDTEAFF. As DNA, the CDR3 is TGTGCCAGCAGTTACACCCAGGGGGCGCGAGACACTGAAGCTTTCTTT.

In this sample, this clonotype turned up many times. This CDR3 reads CASSLVTEQYF. The CDR3 bases are TGTGCCAGCAGCTTGGTGACAGAACAGTACTTC. This chain links TRBV7-2 with TRBJ2-7; tentative D call: TRBD1 (5 bases). From germline, CDR1 is SGHTA and CDR2 FQGNSA. V was pared by 3 bases and J by 10 bases, with 10 bases between. This CDR3 has 11 amino acids.

This clonotype has at least ten counts. The chain recombines TRBV4-1 with TRBJ2-1; TRBD2 aligns across 9 bases. Germline V lookup: CDR1 MGHRA, CDR2 YSYEKL. The CDR3 loop spans 18 amino acids. V lost 6 bases to trimming and J lost 5 bases; unmatched junction nucleotides: 17. This CDR3 reads CASSLNPLAGAVHNEQFF. The CDR3 region has the DNA TGCGCCAGCAGTCTTAACCCCTTAGCGGGAGCGGTACACAATGAGCAGTTCTTC.

This chain joins TRBV7-6 and TRBJ2-1; tentatively, D is TRBD2 (6 bases). Germline loops: CDR1 SGHVS, CDR2 FNYEAQ. The CDR3 totals 13 residues. V gave up 5 bases and J gave up 3 bases, with 8 bases separating them. The CDR3 DNA is TGTGCCAGCAGCCTTAGCGGCTACAATGAGCAGTTCTTC. This translates into CASSLSGYNEQFF.

The chain carries TRBV29-1 and TRBJ2-1; TRBD1 agrees at 9 bases. This CDR3 has 12 residues. Per germline, CDR1 SQVTM and CDR2 ANQGSEA. V was pared by 7 bases and J by 5 bases, with 3 bases of the junction left unmatched. The CDR3 region has the DNA TGCAGCGGGGGGACAGGGAACAATGAGCAGTTCTTC. Protein product: CSGGTGNNEQFF.

This clonotype appeared a few times. The CDR3 DNA is TGCGCCAGCAGTGAGTCGAGACTAGCGGGGATGGATGAGCAGTTCTTC. As protein: CASSESRLAGMDEQFF. The chain uses TRBV10-1 and TRBJ2-1; TRBD2 aligns across 11 bases. V shed 0 bases, J shed 8 bases, and the junction held 6 bases outside the gene matches. Per germline, CDR1 WNHNN and CDR2 SYGVQD (reference sequence). The CDR3 extends over 16 amino acids.